The 8 T cell receptor beta chains below all came from one sample that was sequenced in a study of Ad26.COV2.S vaccination and SARS-CoV-2 variants. Clones were read by immunoSEQ multiplex PCR, and TCRdb kept only the in-frame ones, dropping some. The table includes fewer than 100,000 clones, around 82% detected once. Material: peripheral blood, obtained after recovery from COVID-19. These receptor sequences come from a human donor who had recovered from COVID-19.

The chain joins TRBV6-5 to TRBJ1-2, with D maybe TRBD1 (5 bases). Germline values: CDR1 MNHEY, CDR2 SVGAGI. The CDR3 covers 14 residues. Trimming took off 0 bases at V and 5 bases at J, with 10 bases between the two ends. The CDR3 loop is CASSYSGQRYGYTF. In DNA form, the CDR3 reads TGTGCCAGCAGTTACTCGGGGCAGCGTTATGGCTACACCTTC.

V gene TRBV28 combines with J gene TRBJ1-1; TRBD1 might be the D (5 bases). CDR3 length: 16 amino acids. Germline CDR1 is MDHEN and CDR2 is SYDVKM. The V end lost 4 bases, the J end lost 1 base, and 16 bases lay between the germline ends. The CDR3 spells CASSSVGGLGNTEAFF. CDR3 nucleotides: TGTGCCAGCAGTTCGGTCGGGGGTCTAGGGAACACTGAAGCTTTCTTT.

The CDR3 loop reads CATGRLVENSPLHF. In DNA, the CDR3 is TGTGCCACCGGGAGGTTAGTGGAGAATTCACCCCTCCACTTT. The chain carries TRBV28 and TRBJ1-6; D is unclear. CDR3 length: 14 amino acids. CDR1 MDHEN and CDR2 SYDVKM come from the germline V gene. V was clipped by 10 bases and J by 7 bases, with 17 bases between them. Together with reference TRBV28 and TRBJ1-6, the CDR3 gives the full variable domain: DVKVTQSSRYLVKRTGEKVFLECVQDMDHENMFWYRQDPGLGLRLIYFSYDVKMKEKGDIPEGYSVSREKKERFSLILESASTNQTSMYLCATGRLVENSPLHFGNGTRLTVT.

The chain carries TRBV7-9 and TRBJ1-1; D may be TRBD1 (6 bases). The CDR3 consists of 14 residues. CDR1 and CDR2 (germline): SEHNR, FQNEAQ (reference sequence). Trimming removed 4 bases from V and 10 bases from J, with 19 bases in between. In DNA, the CDR3 is TGTGCCAGCAGCTCTGGGGGGGGGCCCCTCTTAGCTTTCTTT. It yields the protein CASSSGGGPLLAFF.

This sequence joins TRBV6-5 and TRBJ1-5; D is ambiguous. Per the germline V gene, CDR1 is MNHEY and CDR2 is SVGAGI. The CDR3 totals 14 residues. Between the trimmed V and J ends, which lost 5 bases and 4 bases, there was a span of 12 bases. CDR3 region: CASSPMGRNQPQHF. The CDR3 DNA reads as TGTGCCAGCAGTCCGATGGGGAGGAATCAGCCCCAGCATTTT.

This clone has just a few counts. The J gene is TRBJ2-3, the V gene TRBV27; 8 bases are a match to TRBD1. The CDR3 has 15 amino acids. Trimming took 6 bases from V and 3 from J; bases not matched to a gene: 8. Germline assignment: CDR1 MNHEY and CDR2 SMNVEV (reference sequence). The CDR3 here is CASSRAGGRTDTQYF. The CDR3 DNA follows: TGTGCCAGCAGCCGAGCAGGGGGCCGGACAGATACGCAGTATTTT.

The chain uses TRBV10-3 and TRBJ1-6, with 8 bases that match TRBD1. The CDR3 is 17 residues long. Germline V CDR1 and CDR2: ENHRY, SYGVKD. J was trimmed by 5 bases and V by 3 bases; bases with no gene match: 9. The CDR3 sequence: CAISDGTGGINNSPLHF. The CDR3 bases are TGTGCCATCAGTGACGGGACAGGTGGAATCAATAATTCACCCCTCCACTTT.

This clone was observed a single time. This chain joins TRBV19 and TRBJ2-3; D may correspond to TRBD1 or TRBD2 (5 bases each). CDR1 is LNHDA and CDR2 is SQIVND in the germline V gene (reference sequence). The CDR3 consists of 14 residues. The V gene lost 1 base and the J gene lost 5 bases, with 10 bases spanning the gap. The CDR3 DNA is TGTGCCAGTAGTATAGCGAGGGGACGAGATACGCAGTATTTT. Protein product: CASSIARGRDTQYF.